This T cell receptor (beta chain) was captured in a study of cytomegalovirus exposure and HLA in healthy donors. Study-wide results and caveats: TCR beta chains numbering more than 150 were designated cytomegalovirus-associated.

As concerns this clone: The antigen remains unidentified.

There are 14 residues in the CDR3. Trimming shortened V by 3 bases and J by 1 base, and 9 bases separated the two germline ends. In germline, CDR1 is SEHNR, CDR2 FQNEAQ (reference sequence). Sequencing was performed with immunoSEQ multiplex PCR; in TCRdb, only in-frame clones are kept and a portion is missing. The repertoire consists of tens of thousands of clones, with approximately 94% occurring once and the leading ten covering 3.5% to 4%. The sample comprised PBMCs. The receptor comes from a woman between 25 and 40 years old in good health and CMV-seronegative. V and J are TRBV7-9 and TRBJ1-1; D remains ambiguous. CDR3 nucleotide sequence: TGTGCCAGCAGCTTGGAGGGTTGGAACACTGAAGCTTTCTTT. Its protein product is CASSLEGWNTEAFF.